This entry lists 17 T cell receptor beta chains sequenced from one sample in a study of shared clonotypes between healthy human individuals. Sequencing used immunoSEQ multiplex PCR; TCRdb keeps in-frame clones, though not all of them. The sample yields 1,400,000 or so clones, approximately 98.5% seen once. Sequencing input: naive CD4+ T cells sorted from blood. Subset meaning: CD45RA+ positively selected. All receptors derive from a man between 25 and 39 years old in good health.

This clone occurred once. The V gene is TRBV28, the J gene TRBJ1-1, with 9 bases lining up with TRBD1. Unmatched junction bases numbered 1, after V lost 4 bases and J lost 4 bases. Germline lookup yields CDR1 MDHEN and CDR2 SYDVKM. The CDR3 runs 13 residues. CDR3 DNA: TGTGCCAGCAGTTGGGACAGGGTCACTGAAGCTTTCTTT. This encodes CASSWDRVTEAFF.

The chain joins TRBV6-1 to TRBJ1-2; D uncertain. This CDR3 is 15 amino acids long. V lost 2 bases and J lost 2, with 12 bases in between. Germline values: CDR1 MNHNS, CDR2 SASEGT. The CDR3 coding sequence is TGTGCCAGCAGTGAACCCCGCGGTAGGAACTATGGCTACACCTTC. This gives the protein CASSEPRGRNYGYTF.

The gene calls are TRBV5-1 and TRBJ1-1; D not resolved. Germline-derived CDR1 and CDR2 are SGHRS and YFSETQ. The V gene lost 4 bases and the J gene lost 0 bases, with 10 bases spanning the gap. The CDR3 sequence is 14 residues long. The CDR3 nucleotides are TGCGCCAGCAGCCGGGATACTATGAACACTGAAGCTTTCTTT. Encoded protein: CASSRDTMNTEAFF.

This chain links TRBV5-4 with TRBJ2-5, with D perhaps matching TRBD1 (5 bases). Trimming pared 5 bases from V and 1 base from J, leaving 12 bases between. The germline V gene has CDR1 SGHNT and CDR2 YYREEE (reference sequence). CDR3 length: 14 amino acids. This CDR3 is CASRAGPPQETQYF. The CDR3 DNA sequence: TGTGCCAGCAGGGCAGGGCCTCCCCAAGAGACCCAGTACTTC.

J is TRBJ2-1 and V is TRBV27; no clear D gene. Germline CDR1 MNHEY, CDR2 SMNVEV (reference sequence). V was clipped by 3 bases and J by 0 bases, with 6 bases between them. The CDR3 length is 14 residues. CDR3 in amino acids: CASSLMSSYNEQFF. Written as DNA, the CDR3 is TGTGCCAGCAGTTTGATGAGCTCCTACAATGAGCAGTTCTTC.

A single count supports this clone. The gene calls are TRBV18 and TRBJ2-7, with D hard to call. Germline CDR1 is KGHSH and CDR2 is LQKENI. The CDR3 consists of 12 residues. Trimming took off 3 bases at V and 3 bases at J, with 6 bases between the two ends. The CDR3 protein is CASSPDDYEQYF. The CDR3 DNA reads TGTGCCAGCTCACCGGACGACTACGAGCAGTACTTC.

V gene TRBV10-1 combines with J gene TRBJ2-2; 9 bases line up with TRBD1. J lost 7 bases, V lost 3 bases, and 3 bases had no gene match. The length of the CDR3 is 14 residues. Germline lookup yields CDR1 WNHNN and CDR2 SYGVQD (reference sequence). CDR3 sequence reads: CASSEWTGVGELFF. Here the CDR3 DNA reads TGCGCCAGCAGTGAATGGACAGGGGTCGGGGAGCTGTTTTTT.

The rearrangement joins TRBV11-2 to TRBJ1-5, with D possibly TRBD1 on 5 matching bases. With 5 bases removed from V and 6 bases from J, the gap between germline ends came to 8 bases. This CDR3 comprises 12 residues. The germline V gene has CDR1 SGHAT and CDR2 FQNNGV. CDR3 amino acids: CASSTGGQPQHF. The CDR3 nucleotides read TGTGCCAGCAGCACAGGCGGTCAGCCCCAGCATTTT.

The chain combines TRBV19 with TRBJ2-1; 9 nucleotides align to TRBD1. The V gene's germline CDR1 is LNHDA and CDR2 SQIVND (reference sequence). V lost 9 bases, J lost 6 bases, and 9 bases stayed unmatched. The CDR3 runs to 14 residues. CDR3 sequence: CARTGQGLSNEQFF. CDR3 coding DNA: TGTGCCAGAACAGGACAGGGGTTGAGCAATGAGCAGTTCTTC.

The chain carries TRBV7-9 and TRBJ2-5; TRBD2 might be the D (5 bases). This CDR3 comprises 15 residues. The V gene's germline CDR1 is SEHNR and CDR2 FQNEAQ (reference sequence). V lost 1 base and J lost 2, with 11 bases in between. The CDR3 sequence is CASSLVLADQETQYF. CDR3 DNA sequence: TGTGCCAGCAGCTTAGTGCTAGCAGATCAAGAGACCCAGTACTTC.

The chain uses TRBV25-1 and TRBJ2-3; 7 bases map to TRBD1. With V trimmed by 3 bases and J by 3 bases, 9 bases remained unmatched. Per the germline V gene, CDR1 is MGHDK and CDR2 is SYGVNS. This CDR3 comprises 16 residues. CDR3 sequence: CASSDRGQPWTDTQYF. DNA for the CDR3: TGTGCCAGCAGTGACAGGGGACAGCCCTGGACAGATACGCAGTATTTT.

This chain uses TRBV5-6 with TRBJ2-7, with TRBD1 identical over 7 bases. This CDR3 has 16 amino acids. Germline V gene lookup returns CDR1 SGHDT and CDR2 YYEEEE. V lost 3 bases and J lost 0; bases outside the gene matches: 9. The CDR3 spells CASSSTGQLLSYEQYF. CDR3 bases: TGTGCCAGCAGCTCGACGGGACAGCTACTCTCCTACGAGCAGTACTTC.

The chain links TRBV21-1 to TRBJ1-1; TRBD1, as called in the table, went unchecked against the DNA. TRBV21-1 is listed as a pseudogene. The CDR3 covers 14 residues. The CDR3 is CASSKVLKAREAFF. The DNA of the CDR3 is TGTGCCAGCAGCAAAGTTTTAAAGGCCAGGGAAGCTTTCTTT.

The gene calls are TRBV6-5 and TRBJ1-1; no clear D gene. Trimming pared 0 bases from V and 3 bases from J, leaving 11 bases between. Germline V gives CDR1 MNHEY, CDR2 SVGAGI. The CDR3 loop spans 15 amino acids. For the CDR3, the DNA is TGTGCCAGCAGTTACTCGGCCTCTATGGACACTGAAGCTTTCTTT. This translates into CASSYSASMDTEAFF.

With respect to this clone: The sample has other DNA sequences that encode this CDR3 too. The chain links TRBV30 to TRBJ1-5; maybe TRBD1 (5 bases). The V and J ends lost 0 bases and 4 bases respectively, with 7 bases between them. Germline V CDR1 and CDR2: GTSNPN, SVGIG (reference sequence). CDR3 length: 13 amino acids. The CDR3 sequence is CAWSVEGNQPQHF. The CDR3 nucleotides are TGTGCCTGGAGTGTAGAGGGGAATCAGCCCCAGCATTTT.

The gene calls are TRBV29-1 and TRBJ2-3; D is possibly TRBD2 (6 bases). Germline assignment: CDR1 SQVTM and CDR2 ANQGSEA. V lost 7 bases and J lost 2, with 16 bases in between. The CDR3 consists of 14 residues. The CDR3 DNA follows: TGCAGCGCCACCGGGACTCCCCTCACAGATACGCAGTATTTT. Its translation is CSATGTPLTDTQYF.

The CDR3 protein is CASSVGFGWGADGYTF. The CDR3 DNA follows: TGTGCCAGCAGCGTGGGTTTTGGTTGGGGTGCCGATGGCTACACCTTC. The chain joins TRBV9 to TRBJ1-2; D call uncertain. The germline V gene has CDR1 SGDLS and CDR2 YYNGEE. The CDR3 is 16 residues long. The V and J ends lost 2 bases and 6 bases respectively, with 20 bases between them. Complete variable domain (other parts from reference TRBV9 and TRBJ1-2): DSGVTQTPKHLITATGQRVTLRCSPRSGDLSVYWYQQSLDQGLQFLIQYYNGEERAKGNILERFSAQQFPDLHSELNLSSLELGDSALYFCASSVGFGWGADGYTFGSGTRLTVV.